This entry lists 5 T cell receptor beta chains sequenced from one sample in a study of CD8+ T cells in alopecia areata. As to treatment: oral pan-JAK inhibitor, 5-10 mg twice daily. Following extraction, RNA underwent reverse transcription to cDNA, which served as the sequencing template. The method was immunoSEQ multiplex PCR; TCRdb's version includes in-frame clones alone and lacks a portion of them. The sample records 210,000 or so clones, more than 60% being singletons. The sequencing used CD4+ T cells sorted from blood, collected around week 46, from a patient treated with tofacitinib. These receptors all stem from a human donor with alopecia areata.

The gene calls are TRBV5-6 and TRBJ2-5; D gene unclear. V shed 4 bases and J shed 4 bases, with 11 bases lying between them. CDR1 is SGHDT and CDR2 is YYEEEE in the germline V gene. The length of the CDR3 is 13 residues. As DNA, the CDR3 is TGTGCCAGCAGCGCAAGAAACCTAGAGACCCAGTACTTC. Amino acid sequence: CASSARNLETQYF.

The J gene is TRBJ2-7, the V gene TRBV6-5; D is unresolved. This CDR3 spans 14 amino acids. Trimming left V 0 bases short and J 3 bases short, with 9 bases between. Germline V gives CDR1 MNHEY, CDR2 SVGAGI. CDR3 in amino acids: CASSYSTIGYEQYF. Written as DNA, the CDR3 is TGTGCCAGCAGTTACTCCACTATCGGCTACGAGCAGTACTTC.

CDR3 residues: CASSQDFRPGEKLFF. The CDR3 DNA follows: TGCGCCAGCAGCCAAGATTTTCGGCCCGGGGAAAAACTGTTTTTT. The chain carries TRBV4-3 and TRBJ1-4; D unresolved. This CDR3 has 15 amino acids. Germline V gene data show CDR1 as LGHNA and CDR2 as YSLEER. Trimming left V 0 bases short and J 8 bases short, with 13 bases between.

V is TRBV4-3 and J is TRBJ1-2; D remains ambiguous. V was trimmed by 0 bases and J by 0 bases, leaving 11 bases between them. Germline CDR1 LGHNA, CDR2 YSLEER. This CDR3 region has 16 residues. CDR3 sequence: CASSQDLRIANYGYTF. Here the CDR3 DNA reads TGCGCCAGCAGCCAAGATCTCAGGATAGCTAACTATGGCTACACCTTC.

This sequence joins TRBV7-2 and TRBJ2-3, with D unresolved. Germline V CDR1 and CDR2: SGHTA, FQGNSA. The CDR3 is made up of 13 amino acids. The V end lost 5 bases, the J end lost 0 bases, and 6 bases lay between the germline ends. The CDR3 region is CASSPPSTDTQYF. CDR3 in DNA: TGTGCCAGCAGCCCCCCTAGCACAGATACGCAGTATTTT.